The 23 T cell receptor beta chains listed next were all sequenced from one sample in a study of blood T cell repertoires in COVID-19. The data were produced by immunoSEQ multiplex PCR, yet TCRdb's version contains in-frame clones alone and is incomplete. The sample comprises 350,000 to 450,000 clones, roughly nine tenths of which are singletons, and 0.95% to 1.5% rests with the top ten. Sequencing was performed on peripheral blood. The origin of the receptors is a man aged 35-49 years with acute or convalescent COVID-19.

The chain has TRBV5-1 and TRBJ2-7; possibly TRBD2 for D (6 bases). V shed 0 bases and J shed 4 bases, with 14 bases lying between them. This CDR3 is 15 amino acids long. Germline lookup yields CDR1 SGHRS and CDR2 YFSETQ. The CDR3 loop is CASSLGEVGGYEQYF. The CDR3 DNA reads TGCGCCAGCAGCTTGGGAGAAGTGGGGGGTTACGAGCAGTACTTC.

The sample holds one count of this clone. This sequence joins TRBV7-8 and TRBJ2-1; the match to TRBD2 covers 11 bases. The trim removed 5 bases at V and 7 bases at J, leaving 16 bases unmatched. This CDR3 contains 18 residues. Germline V gene lookup returns CDR1 SGHVS and CDR2 FQNEAQ. The CDR3 loop is CASSPRPTLAGGSNEQFF. CDR3 sequence (DNA): TGTGCCAGCAGCCCTCGCCCAACCCTAGCGGGGGGCTCGAATGAGCAGTTCTTC.

The genes are TRBV9 and TRBJ2-1; 11 bases line up with TRBD2. CDR1 SGDLS and CDR2 YYNGEE come from the germline V gene. V shed 3 bases, J shed 4 bases, and the junction held 3 bases outside the gene matches. The CDR3 is 15 residues long. In DNA, the CDR3 is TGTGCCAGCAGCGAGACTAGCGGGATTTACAATGAGCAGTTCTTC. As protein: CASSETSGIYNEQFF.

The chain joins TRBV19 to TRBJ2-5, with a weak D call TRBD1 (5 bases). V gave up 1 base and J gave up 2 bases, with 8 bases separating them. Germline V gene sequence: CDR1 LNHDA, CDR2 SQIVND (reference sequence). The CDR3 contains 14 residues. The CDR3 DNA is TGTGCCAGTAGTATAGTGGCAGGGCAAGAGACCCAGTACTTC. Translating gives CASSIVAGQETQYF.

J is TRBJ2-1 and V is TRBV5-1; 14 nucleotides line up with TRBD2. Trimming cost V 2 bases and J 7 bases; bases outside gene matches: 8. The CDR3 has 17 residues. CDR1 is SGHRS and CDR2 is YFSETQ in the germline V gene. The CDR3 sequence is CASSFRLAGGELNEQFF. The CDR3 DNA sequence: TGCGCCAGCAGCTTCCGACTAGCGGGAGGGGAGCTGAATGAGCAGTTCTTC.

This clone has a single count. The chain has TRBV11-2 and TRBJ1-5, with a tentative D call TRBD1 (6 bases). The CDR3 covers 14 residues. V was clipped by 5 bases and J by 7 bases, with 15 bases between them. Per the germline V gene, CDR1 is SGHAT and CDR2 is FQNNGV. The CDR3 DNA reads as TGTGCCAGCAGCAGCTTACAGGGTAGACAGCCCCAGCATTTT. Amino acids: CASSSLQGRQPQHF.

The rearrangement joins TRBV6-5 to TRBJ2-7, with TRBD2 as a possible D gene (6 bases). Germline values: CDR1 MNHEY, CDR2 SVGAGI. The CDR3 covers 14 residues. The V gene lost 7 bases and the J gene lost 6 bases, with 19 bases spanning the gap. The CDR3 coding sequence is TGTGCCAGCAACAACGGCGGGACGGCCCTCGAGCAGTACTTC. Amino acid sequence: CASNNGGTALEQYF.

Worth noting for this clone: Different DNA sequences within this sample yield the same CDR3. V is TRBV2 and J is TRBJ2-7; 8 bases map to TRBD1. The CDR3 extends over 14 amino acids. The J segment lost 2 bases and the V segment lost 5 bases, leaving 5 bases of the junction unmatched. The germline V gene encodes CDR1 SNHLY and CDR2 FYNNEI. The CDR3 DNA follows: TGTGCCAGCAGTCCCGGACAGGGAACCTACGAGCAGTACTTC. Residues: CASSPGQGTYEQYF.

The chain combines TRBV2 with TRBJ2-7, with TRBD2 matching 7 bases. There are 14 residues in the CDR3. Germline V gives CDR1 SNHLY, CDR2 FYNNEI. V was pared by 8 bases and J by 2 bases, with 9 bases of the junction left unmatched. CDR3 in DNA: TGTGCCAGCGATCTAGCGGAGATGACCTACGAGCAGTACTTC. Translated, it gives CASDLAEMTYEQYF. The entire variable domain, with the rest obtained from reference TRBV2 and TRBJ2-7, is as follows: EPEVTQTPSHQVTQMGQEVILRCVPISNHLYFYWYRQILGQKVEFLVSFYNNEISEKSEIFDDQFSVERPDGSNFTLKIRSTKLEDSAMYFCASDLAEMTYEQYFGPGTRLTVT.

The chain employs TRBV19 and TRBJ2-1; a weak D match, TRBD2 (5 bases). The CDR3 covers 15 residues. Trimming left V 3 bases short and J 0 bases short, with 9 bases between. Germline CDR1 LNHDA, CDR2 SQIVND (reference sequence). CDR3 DNA sequence: TGTGCCAGTAGTATGGGAGACCCCTCCTACAATGAGCAGTTCTTC. The encoded protein is CASSMGDPSYNEQFF.

The V and J genes are TRBV9 and TRBJ1-4; possibly TRBD1 for D (5 bases). The CDR3 totals 14 residues. Trimming took 4 bases from V and 5 from J, leaving 12 bases between them. The germline CDR1 and CDR2 sequences are SGDLS and YYNGEE. The CDR3: CASSLGLRNEKLFF. DNA for the CDR3: TGTGCCAGCAGCCTGGGACTCCGAAATGAAAAACTGTTTTTT.

The chain links TRBV28 to TRBJ1-1; D is ambiguous. The CDR3 spans 13 residues. Germline V gives CDR1 MDHEN, CDR2 SYDVKM. V lost 5 bases, J lost 1 base, and 8 bases lay in between. CDR3: CASSKNRNTEAFF. The CDR3 nucleotides read TGTGCCAGCAGTAAGAACAGGAACACTGAAGCTTTCTTT.

This clone has only a few counts. This chain connects TRBV24-1 to TRBJ2-1; 10 nucleotides line up with TRBD1. The V gene's germline CDR1 is KGHDR and CDR2 SFDVKD. V gave up 10 bases and J gave up 4 bases; unmatched junction bases: 6. The CDR3 runs 14 residues. This CDR3 reads CATTGTGEYNEQFF. DNA for the CDR3: TGTGCCACTACCGGGACAGGGGAATACAATGAGCAGTTCTTC.

V usage is TRBV27 and J usage is TRBJ1-6; D uncertain. The CDR3 extends over 17 amino acids. Per germline, CDR1 MNHEY and CDR2 SMNVEV (reference sequence). Trimming shortened V by 4 bases and J by 0 bases, and 13 bases separated the two germline ends. The CDR3 loop reads CASSSPLGSSYNSPLHF. CDR3 coding DNA: TGTGCCAGCAGTTCCCCCCTAGGGAGCTCCTATAATTCACCCCTCCACTTT.

The chain uses TRBV30 and TRBJ1-2; the D gene is possibly TRBD1 (5 bases). Trimming left V 3 bases short and J 9 bases short, with 11 bases between. Germline loops: CDR1 GTSNPN, CDR2 SVGIG (reference sequence). The CDR3 contains 11 residues. The CDR3 region has the DNA TGTGCCTGGAGGGGACTCCGGAGCTACACCTTC. It codes for CAWRGLRSYTF.

CDR3 amino acids: CASRGGAYNEQFF. The CDR3 nucleotides read TGTGCCAGCAGGGGGGGAGCCTACAATGAGCAGTTCTTC. The V call is TRBV6-5, the J call TRBJ2-1; the D gene is possibly TRBD2 (6 bases). Germline values: CDR1 MNHEY, CDR2 SVGAGI. CDR3 length: 13 amino acids. The V gene lost 6 bases and the J gene lost 2 bases, with 8 bases spanning the gap.

The V and J genes are TRBV7-9 and TRBJ1-3; weak D call: TRBD1 (6 bases). The CDR3 covers 17 residues. Germline lookup yields CDR1 SEHNR and CDR2 FQNEAQ (reference sequence). The V end lost 0 bases, the J end lost 0 bases, and 12 bases lay between the germline ends. Written as DNA, the CDR3 is TGTGCCAGCAGCTTAGCAAGAGGACAGAGCTCTGGAAACACCATATATTTT. Translated: CASSLARGQSSGNTIYF.

The chain uses TRBV18 and TRBJ2-7, with a weak D call TRBD2 (5 bases). CDR3 size: 17 residues. Germline V gene sequence: CDR1 KGHSH, CDR2 LQKENI. Deletions cut 3 bases from V and 4 bases from J, with 22 bases between. As DNA, the CDR3 is TGTGCCAGCTCACCCAACAGCGGATCCTCTGGAAAGTACGAGCAGTACTTC. Its translation: CASSPNSGSSGKYEQYF.

Turning to this clone: The same CDR3 arises from other DNA sequences in this sample as well. V gene TRBV4-1 combines with J gene TRBJ1-5; D is ambiguous. Germline CDR1 MGHRA, CDR2 YSYEKL. The CDR3 is made up of 13 amino acids. Trimming pared 5 bases from V and 6 bases from J, leaving 11 bases between. The CDR3 is CASSAQVLQPQHF. CDR3 coding DNA: TGCGCCAGCAGCGCGCAGGTACTTCAGCCCCAGCATTTT.

The CDR3 nucleotides read TGTGCCAGCAGACACCGGGTCCTTGATAATGAAAAACTGTTTTTT. Its protein is CASRHRVLDNEKLFF. This rearrangement joins TRBV6-6 to TRBJ1-4; no definite D call. The V gene lost 6 bases and the J gene lost 4 bases, with 15 bases spanning the gap. Germline CDR1 reads MNHNY; CDR2 reads SVGAGI (reference sequence). The CDR3 is 15 amino acids.

The V call is TRBV6-6, the J call TRBJ2-7; D is undetermined. CDR1 MNHNY and CDR2 SVGAGI come from the germline V gene (reference sequence). The CDR3 runs 15 residues. Trimming removed 5 bases from V and 3 bases from J, with 17 bases in between. The CDR3 loop is CASSPHEQLVYEQYF. CDR3 in DNA: TGTGCCAGCAGTCCTCACGAGCAGCTAGTCTACGAGCAGTACTTC.

The chain combines TRBV27 with TRBJ1-2, with a weak D call TRBD1 (6 bases). Germline V lookup: CDR1 MNHEY, CDR2 SMNVEV (reference sequence). V shed 0 bases and J shed 5 bases, with 10 bases lying between them. The CDR3 has 14 amino acids. CDR3 sequence (DNA): TGTGCCAGCAGTTTATCGACAGGAGATTATGGCTACACCTTC. Translated: CASSLSTGDYGYTF.

The chain couples TRBV4-1 to TRBJ1-6; TRBD1 is a possible D gene (6 bases). This CDR3 is 15 amino acids long. Trimming took 1 base from V and 10 from J, leaving 14 bases between them. Germline assignment: CDR1 MGHRA and CDR2 YSYEKL. The CDR3 protein is CASSQGGQGKSPLHF. In nucleotides, the CDR3 is TGCGCCAGCAGCCAAGGGGGGCAGGGCAAGTCACCCCTCCACTTT.